This T cell receptor beta chain appears in the sequencing data of a study of blood T cell repertoires in COVID-19. At the level of the study: Specimens from acute and convalescent COVID-19 originated in the United States, Italy and Spain.

Per the authors' pipeline: Amplification from reference gene primers served as the basis for estimated nucleated cell counts. The assay was immunoSEQ multiplex PCR, and TCRdb's table has in-frame clones only and misses some. V, J and clone size were drawn from that table, and D and trimming were deduced from the DNA. The profile shows about 270,000 clones, approximately 80% of them singletons. This CDR3 region has 15 residues. J lost 0 bases, V lost 9 bases, and 8 bases had no gene match. CDR1 is ENHRY and CDR2 is SYGVKD in the germline V gene. Source material: peripheral blood. This sequence joins TRBV10-3 and TRBJ2-3; 8 nucleotides line up with TRBD2. The receptor was derived from a human donor in a cohort sampled during active COVID-19. CDR3 residues: CAMGPGGPSTDTQYF. Here the CDR3 DNA reads TGTGCCATGGGCCCGGGAGGGCCTAGCACAGATACGCAGTATTTT.